The 21 T cell receptor beta chains given below trace back to one sample, sequenced in a study of CD8 T cells in ankylosing spondylitis. TCRdb ran MiXCR on the 5' RACE reads and lists one entry per CDR3 protein. The repertoire holds 36,000 or so distinct CDR3 sequences, roughly 9.6% seen once, with about 19% in the top ten. Material for sequencing was synovial fluid, either unsorted or a sorted T cell fraction (not recorded which). The origin of the receptors is a male donor with ankylosing spondylitis.

In its sample, this clonotype was seen many times. The V gene is TRBV9, the J gene TRBJ2-3, with a weak D call TRBD2 (5 bases). V lost 3 bases, J lost 0 bases, and 11 bases lay in between. Germline V gene sequence: CDR1 SGDLS, CDR2 YYNGEE. This CDR3 comprises 15 residues. CDR3 sequence: CASSAGLFSTDTQYF. CDR3 DNA sequence: TGTGCCAGCAGCGCCGGACTGTTCAGCACAGATACGCAGTATTTT.

This clonotype was seen repeatedly, ten times or more. The chain is built from TRBV29-1 and TRBJ1-1; TRBD1 matches 8 bases. The ends lost 6 bases at V and 4 bases at J; junction bases unmatched: 16. Per the germline V gene, CDR1 is SQVTM and CDR2 is ANQGSEA. This CDR3 has 16 amino acids. This CDR3 reads CSVGDRSPFTGTEAFF. CDR3 sequence (DNA): TGCAGCGTAGGGGACAGGTCCCCTTTTACGGGCACTGAAGCTTTCTTT.

The CDR3 region is CATSRAGRPEETQYF. The DNA for the CDR3 is TGTGCCACCAGCAGAGCCGGACGACCCGAAGAGACCCAGTACTTC. The V call is TRBV15, the J call TRBJ2-5; no definite D call. V gave up 1 base and J gave up 3 bases, with 12 bases separating them. From germline, CDR1 is LNHNV and CDR2 YYDKDF (reference sequence). The CDR3 is 15 residues long.

The J gene is TRBJ2-1, the V gene TRBV7-8; D is ambiguous. CDR1 and CDR2 from the germline V gene are SGHVS and FQNEAQ. Trimming took off 5 bases at V and 5 bases at J, with 13 bases between the two ends. The CDR3 runs to 14 residues. The CDR3 sequence: CASSENLHNNEQFF. In DNA form, the CDR3 reads TGTGCCAGCAGCGAAAATCTCCACAACAATGAGCAGTTCTTC.

The V and J genes are TRBV7-3 and TRBJ2-1; no clear D gene. The length of the CDR3 is 12 residues. Germline CDR1 and CDR2: SGHTA and FQGTGA. Trimming took 5 bases from V and 10 from J, leaving 12 bases between them. CDR3: CASSVSLGEQFF. In nucleotides, the CDR3 is TGTGCCAGCAGCGTCAGCCTGGGGGAGCAGTTCTTC.

Ten or more counts support this clonotype. Since a much larger clone is just one base distant, this may be a read error. The chain employs TRBV13 and TRBJ1-5; no definite D call. CDR3 length equals 12 residues. Germline V gene lookup returns CDR1 PRHDT and CDR2 FYEKMQ (reference sequence). CDR3 region: CANSYPGQPQHF. The CDR3 DNA is TGTGCCAACAGCTACCCTGGTCAGCCCCAGCATTTT.

This clonotype was observed many times. The rearrangement uses TRBV2 and TRBJ2-3, with D hard to call. The germline gives CDR1 SNHLY, CDR2 FYNNEI. The CDR3 runs 15 residues. Trimming removed 2 bases from V and 3 bases from J, with 12 bases in between. The CDR3 sequence: CASSEYMRATDTQYF. The CDR3, as DNA: TGTGCCAGCAGTGAATACATGAGAGCTACAGATACGCAGTATTTT.

In its sample, this clonotype was seen many times. This sequence joins TRBV13 and TRBJ2-5; 7 nucleotides line up with TRBD2. This CDR3 has 15 residues. Germline loops: CDR1 PRHDT, CDR2 FYEKMQ (reference sequence). Trimming cost V 4 bases and J 4 bases; bases outside gene matches: 9. DNA for the CDR3: TGTGCCAGCAGCTCCAGCGGGATGGGGGGAGAGACCCAGTACTTC. Residues: CASSSSGMGGETQYF.

This clonotype appeared many times. This chain connects TRBV11-1 to TRBJ2-1; 7 bases align to TRBD2. V was pared by 1 base and J by 0 bases, with 9 bases of the junction left unmatched. The CDR3 consists of 18 residues. Germline CDR1 SGHAT, CDR2 FQDESV (reference sequence). The CDR3 sequence is CASSLGLATISSYNEQFF. The CDR3 nucleotides are TGTGCCAGCAGCTTAGGACTAGCCACGATTAGCTCCTACAATGAGCAGTTCTTC.

J is TRBJ2-1 and V is TRBV3-1; D not certain. Per the germline V gene, CDR1 is LGHDT and CDR2 is YNNKEL (reference sequence). The V gene lost 2 bases and the J gene lost 9 bases, with 20 bases spanning the gap. The CDR3 is 16 residues long. For the CDR3, the DNA is TGTGCCAGCAGCCAATTTCATACGCAAAGTAGGGCTGAGCAGTTCTTC. Translating gives CASSQFHTQSRAEQFF.

This clonotype has a count of ten or more. The V call is TRBV29-1, the J call TRBJ2-7; 7 bases agree with TRBD2. This CDR3 contains 13 residues. J gave up 5 bases and V 4 bases, and 8 bases lay outside the gene matches. Germline CDR1 SQVTM, CDR2 ANQGSEA. The CDR3 DNA follows: TGCAGCGTTGGGGACGGGAGGCACGACGAGCAGTACTTC. This sequence encodes CSVGDGRHDEQYF.

This clonotype was picked up many times. This sequence joins TRBV13 and TRBJ2-7, with D tentatively TRBD1 (5 bases). This CDR3 is built from 17 residues. CDR1 is PRHDT and CDR2 is FYEKMQ in the germline V gene (reference sequence). The ends were cut back, 0 bases at V and 2 bases at J, with 17 bases in the middle. In DNA, the CDR3 is TGTGCCAGCAGCTTAGGCCCAAAGGACACGCGCCCCTACGAGCAGTACTTC. Translating it yields CASSLGPKDTRPYEQYF.

This sequence joins TRBV6-1 and TRBJ2-1, with 7 bases aligning to TRBD2. This CDR3 comprises 15 residues. Germline values: CDR1 MNHNS, CDR2 SASEGT. Trimming at V came to 4 bases and at J to 3 bases, leaving 6 bases not matched to a gene. The CDR3 reads CASSGSSGGYNEQFF. Here the CDR3 DNA reads TGTGCCAGCAGTGGCTCTAGCGGTGGCTACAATGAGCAGTTCTTC.

This clonotype occurred many times. This chain uses TRBV20-1 with TRBJ2-1, with D hard to call. Per germline, CDR1 DFQATT and CDR2 SNEGSKA (reference sequence). The CDR3 consists of 14 residues. Trimming cost V 1 base and J 5 bases, with 12 bases left between them. The CDR3 DNA follows: TGCAGTGCTAGAGTAAGAGCCCTGAACAATGAGCAGTTCTTC. It is translated as CSARVRALNNEQFF.

The sample holds many counts of this clonotype. The genes are TRBV29-1 and TRBJ2-1; TRBD1 might be the D (5 bases). This CDR3 is built from 15 residues. V gave up 3 bases and J gave up 3 bases, with 15 bases separating them. Germline V gene data show CDR1 as SQVTM and CDR2 as ANQGSEA. As DNA, the CDR3 is TGCAGCGTTGATGGGGCCACCACCTTCTACAATGAGCAGTTCTTC. It codes for CSVDGATTFYNEQFF.

The V call is TRBV12-3 or TRBV12-4, the J call TRBJ2-7, with TRBD1 matching over 7 bases. The CDR3 runs 15 residues. With 6 bases clipped from V and 1 base from J, the junction kept 9 bases outside the gene matches. The CDR3 nucleotides read TGTGCCAGCAGACAGACAGGGAGTGTGTCCTACGAGCAGTACTTC. Amino acids: CASRQTGSVSYEQYF.

By share, this clonotype ranks as medium-sized. This chain uses TRBV4-3 with TRBJ2-1; 7 bases match TRBD2. Germline V lookup: CDR1 LGHNA, CDR2 YSLEER. The J segment lost 0 bases and the V segment lost 0 bases, leaving 2 bases of the junction unmatched. The length of the CDR3 is 16 residues. CDR3 DNA sequence: TGCGCCAGCAGCCAAGAGCCGGGAGGCTCCTACAATGAGCAGTTCTTC. Residues: CASSQEPGGSYNEQFF.

This clonotype was seen ten or more times. V gene TRBV4-1 combines with J gene TRBJ2-7; D may correspond to TRBD1 or TRBD2 (6 bases each). V lost 0 bases, J lost 3 bases, and 24 bases lay in between. The CDR3 runs 19 residues. From germline, CDR1 is MGHRA and CDR2 YSYEKL. CDR3 region: CASSQEWGVGAIISYEQYF. CDR3 DNA: TGCGCCAGCAGCCAAGAGTGGGGGGTGGGGGCGATTATTAGCTACGAGCAGTACTTC.

This clonotype was counted a few times. V gene TRBV5-1 combines with J gene TRBJ2-1; D gene uncertain. CDR1 and CDR2 from the germline V gene are SGHRS and YFSETQ. Trimming cost V 0 bases and J 2 bases, with 6 bases left between them. This CDR3 region has 14 residues. The CDR3: CASSLESTYNEQFF. The DNA for the CDR3 is TGCGCCAGCAGCTTGGAAAGTACCTACAATGAGCAGTTCTTC.

This clonotype was counted between two and nine times. The chain joins TRBV20-1 to TRBJ2-7; the D is unclear. Trimming pared 3 bases from V and 1 base from J, leaving 10 bases between. Germline CDR1 is DFQATT and CDR2 is SNEGSKA (reference sequence). The CDR3 length is 13 residues. CDR3 region: CSASPDGSYEQYF. The CDR3 DNA is TGCAGTGCTAGCCCGGATGGGTCCTACGAGCAGTACTTC.

This clonotype was seen repeatedly, ten times or more. The rearrangement links TRBV11-3 to TRBJ2-7, with a tentative D call TRBD1 (5 bases). Germline loops: CDR1 SGHNT, CDR2 YENEEA. With 5 bases removed from V and 3 bases from J, the gap between germline ends came to 8 bases. The CDR3 consists of 12 residues. For the CDR3, the DNA is TGTGCCAGCAGCACAGGAGTCTACGAGCAGTACTTC. It codes for CASSTGVYEQYF.